This T cell receptor (beta chain) was recovered during a study of T cells in Graves' hyperthyroidism and ophthalmopathy. Study results and caveats: Appearing also in blood were most of the thyroid clonotypes expanded above 0.001.

RNA transcripts gave rise to amplified TCR beta CDR3 regions. The HTBI primer set drove a first-round RT-PCR of the TCR CDR3. Via MiXCR, TCRdb re-called the multiplex PCR reads, giving one row per CDR3 protein. The sample carries approximately 600,000 distinct CDR3 sequences, approximately 14% recorded once. Points on this clonotype: Antigen: not known.

This CDR3 is built from 13 residues. The V gene's germline CDR1 is SEHNR and CDR2 FQNEAQ (reference sequence). Trimming pared 2 bases from V and 2 bases from J, leaving 7 bases between. The sample was blood. This receptor was obtained from a woman in her 30s with Graves' hyperthyroidism that later progressed to Graves' ophthalmopathy. The rearrangement links TRBV7-9 to TRBJ2-7; D may be TRBD2 (6 bases). The CDR3 is CASSLRETYEQYF. CDR3 in DNA: TGTGCCAGCAGCTTACGGGAGACCTACGAGCAGTACTTC. The whole variable domain, remainder taken from reference TRBV7-9 and TRBJ2-7, is DTGVSQNPRHKITKRGQNVTFRCDPISEHNRLYWYRQTLGQGPEFLTYFQNEAQLEKSRLLSDRFSAERPKGSFSTLEIQRTEQGDSAMYLCASSLRETYEQYFGPGTRLTVT.